One sample yielded the 29 T cell receptor beta chains listed below, sequenced in a study of cytomegalovirus exposure and HLA in healthy donors (TCRdb year 2017). Library preparation employed the immunoSEQ multiplex PCR assay. A mixture of 60 forward primers for TCR Vbeta segments and 13 reverse primers for TCR Jbeta segments was used in the multiplex PCR. The source is immuneACCESS, and TCRdb retained only in-frame sequences with V and J called. Part of the clones is not carried over; for the studies checked, unresolved V genes explain less than half of this, and the remainder is unexplained. The sample's table lists a count of fewer than 110,000 clones. Less than 4.5% of the sample is taken by the ten largest. Sequenced input: PBMCs. These TCRs come from a man aged 40-50 years in good health and CMV-seronegative.

J is TRBJ2-1 and V is TRBV29-1, with TRBD2 identical over 9 bases. The germline V gene encodes CDR1 SQVTM and CDR2 ANQGSEA. The ends lost 8 bases at V and 5 bases at J; junction bases unmatched: 13. This CDR3 has 15 amino acids. In nucleotides, the CDR3 is TGCAGCACGCGGAGGGTAGCGGGGGCCCACAATGAGCAGTTCTTC. This codes for CSTRRVAGAHNEQFF.

The J gene is TRBJ1-1, the V gene TRBV29-1; perhaps TRBD1 as D (6 bases). V shed 6 bases and J shed 4 bases, with 15 bases lying between them. Germline CDR1 reads SQVTM; CDR2 reads ANQGSEA. The CDR3 spans 13 residues. The CDR3 is CSVNRDFVTEAFF. CDR3 DNA sequence: TGCAGCGTAAACAGGGATTTCGTCACTGAAGCTTTCTTT.

V gene TRBV7-9 combines with J gene TRBJ2-3; tentative D call: TRBD2 (6 bases). The germline CDR1 and CDR2 sequences are SEHNR and FQNEAQ (reference sequence). Trimming left V 2 bases short and J 0 bases short, with 12 bases between. CDR3 size: 16 residues. In DNA form, the CDR3 reads TGTGCCAGCAGCTTACTTGTAGCGGCTAGCACAGATACGCAGTATTTT. This codes for CASSLLVAASTDTQYF.

The V gene is TRBV5-1, the J gene TRBJ1-2; TRBD1 agrees at 7 bases. The germline CDR1 and CDR2 sequences are SGHRS and YFSETQ. Germline trimming cut 3 bases from V and 0 bases from J; bases unmatched to any gene: 2. This CDR3 has 14 residues. Written as DNA, the CDR3 is TGCGCCAGCAGCTGGGGGACAGCTAACTATGGCTACACCTTC. Its translation: CASSWGTANYGYTF.

The chain employs TRBV6-1 and TRBJ2-5, with D possibly being TRBD1 (5 bases). V was shortened by 8 bases and J by 4 bases, with 11 bases between the two germline ends. CDR3 length equals 12 residues. Germline V gene sequence: CDR1 MNHNS, CDR2 SASEGT. The CDR3 DNA sequence: TGTGCCAGCCGGACACCCCCAGAGACCCAGTACTTC. Translation: CASRTPPETQYF.

The chain recombines TRBV2 with TRBJ2-5, with 7 nucleotides matching TRBD2. The J call may be incorrect, as the DNA end agrees better with TRBJ2-7. This CDR3 has 14 residues. Germline CDR1 reads SNHLY; CDR2 reads FYNNEI. Here the CDR3 reads CASSLSGASYEQYF. The CDR3, as DNA: TGTGCCAGCAGCCTCAGCGGGGCTTCCTACGAGCAGTACTTC.

The J gene is TRBJ2-5, the V gene TRBV11-2; unclear D gene. Germline-derived CDR1 and CDR2 are SGHAT and FQNNGV. The CDR3 is 14 residues long. The ends were cut back, 1 base at V and 5 bases at J, with 11 bases in the middle. The DNA for the CDR3 is TGTGCCAGCAGCTTAGTGGGTAGCCTTGAGACCCAGTACTTC. Protein: CASSLVGSLETQYF. Filled out from reference TRBV11-2 and TRBJ2-5, the complete variable domain reads EAGVAQSPRYKIIEKRQSVAFWCNPISGHATLYWYQQILGQGPKLLIQFQNNGVVDDSQLPKDRFSAERLKGVDSTLKIQPAKLEDSAVYLCASSLVGSLETQYFGPGTRLLVL.

J is TRBJ2-7 and V is TRBV28, with 8 bases matching TRBD1. Germline V gives CDR1 MDHEN, CDR2 SYDVKM. J gave up 0 bases and V 3 bases, and 1 base lay outside the gene matches. The CDR3 is 14 residues long. The CDR3 reads CASSFDRGSYEQYF. The CDR3 bases are TGTGCCAGCAGTTTTGACAGGGGCTCCTACGAGCAGTACTTC.

The rearrangement uses TRBV5-4 and TRBJ2-1; D uncertain. Per the germline V gene, CDR1 is SGHNT and CDR2 is YYREEE (reference sequence). Trimming pared 1 base from V and 2 bases from J, leaving 10 bases between. CDR3 length: 15 residues. CDR3: CASSLNQVAYNEQFF. The CDR3 DNA is TGTGCCAGCAGCTTGAACCAGGTTGCCTACAATGAGCAGTTCTTC.

J is TRBJ2-1 and V is TRBV5-4, with D maybe TRBD2 (6 bases). Germline values: CDR1 SGHNT, CDR2 YYREEE (reference sequence). The CDR3 is 15 residues long. The ends were cut back, 3 bases at V and 3 bases at J, with 13 bases in the middle. CDR3 nucleotides: TGTGCCAGCAGCTCCCAATTGGGGGGCTACAATGAGCAGTTCTTC. It encodes CASSSQLGGYNEQFF.

The chain is built from TRBV18 and TRBJ1-1; the match to TRBD1 covers 7 bases. This CDR3 has 14 amino acids. The V segment lost 6 bases and the J segment 5 bases; nucleotides outside the gene matches: 9. The V gene's germline CDR1 is KGHSH and CDR2 LQKENI. CDR3: CASSLQGMRTEAFF. CDR3 DNA sequence: TGTGCCAGCTCGTTACAGGGGATGCGTACTGAAGCTTTCTTT.

J is TRBJ2-5 and V is TRBV25-1; TRBD2 is a possible D gene (5 bases). Germline CDR1 MGHDK, CDR2 SYGVNS. CDR3 size: 15 residues. The V and J ends lost 4 bases and 5 bases respectively, with 17 bases between them. The CDR3 here is CASSGSSGPGETQYF. The CDR3 DNA follows: TGTGCCAGCAGTGGGTCCTCCGGGCCGGGGGAGACCCAGTACTTC. Full variable domain (outside the CDR3, taken from reference TRBV25-1 and TRBJ2-5): EADIYQTPRYLVIGTGKKITLECSQTMGHDKMYWYQQDPGMELHLIHYSYGVNSTEKGDLSSESTVSRIRTEHFPLTLESARPSHTSQYLCASSGSSGPGETQYFGPGTRLLVL.

V and J are TRBV7-2 and TRBJ1-3, with no clear D. This CDR3 contains 13 residues. Germline V gene sequence: CDR1 SGHTA, CDR2 FQGNSA. V lost 5 bases and J lost 4, with 9 bases in between. In DNA, the CDR3 is TGTGCCAGCAGCACCCTATCGGGAAACACCATATATTTT. It yields the protein CASSTLSGNTIYF.

V and J are TRBV29-1 and TRBJ2-1; tentatively, D is TRBD2 (5 bases). Trimming removed 0 bases at V and 6 bases at J, with 6 bases between. This CDR3 spans 12 amino acids. CDR1 SQVTM and CDR2 ANQGSEA come from the germline V gene. CDR3 in DNA: TGCAGCGTTGAAGATCGGGGCAATGAGCAGTTCTTC. This sequence encodes CSVEDRGNEQFF.

This chain links TRBV25-1 with TRBJ1-2, with D unresolved. This CDR3 has 13 residues. V was clipped by 2 bases and J by 6 bases, with 10 bases between them. Germline CDR1 and CDR2: MGHDK and SYGVNS. The CDR3 here is CASSERQYDGYTF. CDR3 DNA sequence: TGTGCCAGCAGTGAACGCCAGTATGATGGCTACACCTTC.

The chain links TRBV2 to TRBJ2-2; 7 bases agree with TRBD2. V gave up 10 bases and J gave up 6 bases; unmatched junction bases: 11. The CDR3 length is 14 residues. CDR1 and CDR2 from the germline V gene are SNHLY and FYNNEI. CDR3 protein: CATIPAGRAGELFF. The CDR3 bases are TGTGCCACCATCCCTGCAGGGAGGGCCGGGGAGCTGTTTTTT.

V usage is TRBV2 and J usage is TRBJ2-2; tentatively, D is TRBD1 (6 bases). CDR1 and CDR2 from the germline V gene are SNHLY and FYNNEI. The CDR3 totals 13 residues. Trimming took 6 bases from V and 5 from J, leaving 10 bases between them. The CDR3 region is CASSGQGTGELFF. Here the CDR3 DNA reads TGTGCCAGCAGCGGTCAGGGGACCGGGGAGCTGTTTTTT.

The chain couples TRBV10-3 to TRBJ2-5; 8 bases line up with TRBD1. The CDR3 length is 14 residues. With 8 bases clipped from V and 2 bases from J, the junction kept 7 bases outside the gene matches. Germline values: CDR1 ENHRY, CDR2 SYGVKD. CDR3 DNA: TGTGCCATCCGCGGGGACAGGTCACAAGAGACCCAGTACTTC. Protein product: CAIRGDRSQETQYF.

The chain uses TRBV6-4 and TRBJ2-3; D is possibly TRBD2 (6 bases). Deletions cut 2 bases from V and 6 bases from J, with 9 bases between. Germline V gene sequence: CDR1 MRHNA, CDR2 SNTAGT. The CDR3 is 13 residues long. The chain's CDR3 is CASSDVSGDTQYF. CDR3 DNA sequence: TGTGCCAGCAGTGACGTTAGCGGCGATACGCAGTATTTT.

V is TRBV6-6 and J is TRBJ2-3; 9 positions agree with TRBD2. The V gene end was trimmed by 2 bases and the J gene end by 6 bases; junction bases not matched to a gene: 9. CDR1 is MNHNY, CDR2 SVGAGI, per germline (reference sequence). The CDR3 runs 16 residues. This CDR3 is CASSYDTAGGSDTQYF. The CDR3 bases are TGTGCCAGCAGTTACGATACGGCGGGGGGGAGTGATACGCAGTATTTT.

The chain carries TRBV9 and TRBJ2-2; possibly TRBD1 for D (6 bases). Germline lookup yields CDR1 SGDLS and CDR2 YYNGEE. V was cut by 0 bases and J by 2 bases, with 11 bases left in between. The CDR3 length is 16 residues. The CDR3 loop reads CASSVVVQGNTGELFF. As DNA, the CDR3 is TGTGCCAGCAGCGTAGTTGTACAGGGAAACACCGGGGAGCTGTTTTTT.

J is TRBJ1-1 and V is TRBV5-4; D may be TRBD1 (6 bases). This CDR3 spans 14 amino acids. Germline loops: CDR1 SGHNT, CDR2 YYREEE (reference sequence). V lost 4 bases to trimming and J lost 6 bases, with 16 bases between them. Here the CDR3 DNA reads TGTGCCAGCAGCGCCGGGGCGGGGGGGCCTGAAGCTTTCTTT. The encoded protein is CASSAGAGGPEAFF.

The chain couples TRBV29-1 to TRBJ2-2; 10 bases align to TRBD2. Germline lookup yields CDR1 SQVTM and CDR2 ANQGSEA. The ends lost 4 bases at V and 2 bases at J; junction bases unmatched: 4. The CDR3 runs to 15 residues. CDR3 loop: CSVASGSVNTGELFF. CDR3 nucleotides: TGCAGCGTTGCTAGCGGGAGTGTCAACACCGGGGAGCTGTTTTTT.

This rearrangement joins TRBV23-1 to TRBJ1-5; perhaps TRBD1 as D (6 bases). TRBV23-1 has ORF status, its function being uncertain. V was cut by 0 bases and J by 5 bases, with 11 bases left in between. This CDR3 spans 15 amino acids. The CDR3 loop is CASSQSRRGDQPQHF. In DNA, the CDR3 is TGCGCCAGCAGTCAATCGCGCAGGGGCGATCAGCCCCAGCATTTT.

The V call is TRBV30, the J call TRBJ1-4; TRBD1 matches at 7 bases. CDR3 length equals 14 residues. In germline, CDR1 is GTSNPN, CDR2 SVGIG (reference sequence). V lost 2 bases, J lost 8 bases, and 8 bases stayed unmatched. CDR3 loop: CAWSIGGGDEKLFF. CDR3 DNA: TGTGCCTGGAGTATCGGAGGGGGCGACGAAAAACTGTTTTTT.

This chain links TRBV7-2 with TRBJ1-5; the match to TRBD1 covers 10 bases. The CDR3 covers 17 residues. V shed 1 base and J 6 bases; nucleotides not matched to a gene: 9. The germline CDR1 and CDR2 sequences are SGHTA and FQGNSA. CDR3 nucleotides: TGTGCCAGCAGCTTAGTGGGAGCCGGACAGGGGGGTCAGCCCCAGCATTTT. Amino acid sequence: CASSLVGAGQGGQPQHF.

The chain joins TRBV5-4 to TRBJ2-5, with D possibly TRBD2 on 5 matching bases. The CDR3 totals 11 residues. The V and J ends lost 2 bases and 11 bases respectively, with 10 bases between them. The V gene's germline CDR1 is SGHNT and CDR2 YYREEE (reference sequence). The CDR3 nucleotides read TGTGCCAGCAGCTTAGCAAGGGAGCAGTACTTC. This translates into CASSLAREQYF.

The V and J genes are TRBV5-1 and TRBJ2-2, with no clear D. Germline CDR1 SGHRS, CDR2 YFSETQ. V lost 4 bases, J lost 0 bases, and 13 bases lay in between. The CDR3 has 16 residues. CDR3 sequence (DNA): TGCGCCAGCAGCCTCCTTCCGGAGACGAACACCGGGGAGCTGTTTTTT. Protein sequence: CASSLLPETNTGELFF.

The chain carries TRBV18 and TRBJ1-4; D call uncertain. Per germline, CDR1 KGHSH and CDR2 LQKENI. The CDR3 extends over 14 amino acids. V gave up 0 bases and J gave up 7 bases, with 9 bases separating them. The CDR3 DNA follows: TGTGCCAGCTCACCACCAGGGAGCGGTGAAAAACTGTTTTTT. It codes for CASSPPGSGEKLFF.